These 13 T cell receptor beta chains came from one sample sequenced in a study of glioma-infiltrating T cells after dendritic cell vaccination (dated by TCRdb to the mid-2010s). Sample time point, as interpreted from the label and publication: after dendritic cell vaccination, including at tumor progression/relapse. The method was the immunoSEQ multiplex PCR assay. Not all clones reach the TCRdb copy of this immuneACCESS table, which keeps in-frame sequences only. Checked studies attribute under half of the gap to unresolved V genes and leave the rest unexplained. This sample lists roughly 60,000 clones; approximately 89% were detected once. The top ten constitute 9.5% to 13% of the sample. Sequencing used blood, obtained after dendritic cell vaccination. The source is a human donor with glioblastoma.

The rearrangement links TRBV7-9 to TRBJ2-1; 7 bases line up with TRBD2. V trimming: 4 bases; J trimming: 0 bases; junction bases outside the gene matches: 6. The germline V gene encodes CDR1 SEHNR and CDR2 FQNEAQ (reference sequence). The CDR3 extends over 16 amino acids. CDR3 in amino acids: CASSSRASGSYNEQFF. CDR3 coding DNA: TGTGCCAGCAGCTCGCGGGCTAGCGGCTCCTACAATGAGCAGTTCTTC.

This clone has a single count. The chain recombines TRBV5-8 with TRBJ2-7; 10 bases fit TRBD2. Per the germline V gene, CDR1 is SGHTS and CDR2 is YDEGEE. The CDR3 is 16 amino acids. J gave up 3 bases and V 4 bases, and 10 bases lay outside the gene matches. The CDR3 reads CASSLAWTSGGYEQYF. In nucleotides, the CDR3 is TGTGCCAGCAGCCTGGCATGGACTAGCGGAGGCTACGAGCAGTACTTC.

The J gene is TRBJ1-4, the V gene TRBV27; D gene uncertain. The germline V gene has CDR1 MNHEY and CDR2 SMNVEV (reference sequence). With 6 bases removed from V and 4 bases from J, the gap between germline ends came to 18 bases. The CDR3 length is 16 residues. CDR3 sequence: CASRELALGNNEKLFF. The DNA of the CDR3 is TGTGCCAGCAGAGAACTAGCGCTTGGGAATAATGAAAAACTGTTTTTT. Full variable domain (rest looked up from reference TRBV27 and TRBJ1-4): EAQVTQNPRYLITVTGKKLTVTCSQNMNHEYMSWYRQDPGLGLRQIYYSMNVEVTDKGDVPEGYKVSRKEKRNFPLILESPSPNQTSLYFCASRELALGNNEKLFFGSGTQLSVL.

The chain couples TRBV5-1 to TRBJ2-7; D possibly corresponds to TRBD2 (6 bases). The CDR3 spans 16 residues. CDR1 is SGHRS, CDR2 YFSETQ, per germline. V gave up 0 bases and J gave up 4 bases, with 17 bases separating them. Here the CDR3 reads CASSLEARLEAYEQYF. CDR3 sequence (DNA): TGCGCCAGCAGCTTGGAGGCCAGACTAGAAGCTTACGAGCAGTACTTC.

The gene calls are TRBV7-2 and TRBJ2-7; D perhaps matches TRBD2 (7 bases). Germline values: CDR1 SGHTA, CDR2 FQGNSA. V was trimmed by 6 bases and J by 4 bases, leaving 16 bases between them. The CDR3 is 14 residues long. The CDR3 DNA is TGTGCCAGCAGTTTACTAGGGGGGGCGTACGAGCAGTACTTC. This encodes CASSLLGGAYEQYF.

The genes are TRBV6-5 and TRBJ1-5; 7 bases align to TRBD1. The CDR3 loop spans 14 amino acids. In germline, CDR1 is MNHEY, CDR2 SVGAGI. The J segment lost 7 bases and the V segment lost 6 bases, leaving 9 bases of the junction unmatched. The CDR3 region is CASRETGLTQPQHF. The CDR3 region has the DNA TGTGCCAGCAGGGAGACAGGGCTTACCCAGCCCCAGCATTTT.

The rearrangement uses TRBV30 and TRBJ1-4; no clear D gene. This CDR3 contains 13 residues. Trimming shortened V by 1 base and J by 8 bases, and 11 bases separated the two germline ends. CDR1 is GTSNPN and CDR2 is SVGIG in the germline V gene (reference sequence). DNA for the CDR3: TGTGCCTGGAGTGGGGGAGTAGGGGAAAAACTGTTTTTT. Translating gives CAWSGGVGEKLFF.

This clone was detected only a few times. The chain combines TRBV6-4 with TRBJ1-2; tentatively, D is TRBD1 (5 bases). V gave up 3 bases and J gave up 6 bases, with 17 bases separating them. The CDR3 loop spans 15 amino acids. In germline, CDR1 is MRHNA, CDR2 SNTAGT. This chain's CDR3 is CASSEGVRGRDGYTF. The CDR3 bases are TGTGCCAGCAGTGAGGGCGTTAGGGGAAGGGATGGCTACACCTTC.

The CDR3 DNA sequence: TGTGCCAGCAGCCCGGGACAGGTTGGGGGTAACTATGGCTACACCTTC. This translates into CASSPGQVGGNYGYTF. This chain uses TRBV7-6 with TRBJ1-2, with 8 bases identical to TRBD1. The V gene's germline CDR1 is SGHVS and CDR2 FNYEAQ. V lost 5 bases, J lost 1 base, and 9 bases stayed unmatched. CDR3 length equals 16 residues.

V and J are TRBV18 and TRBJ1-1, with D unclear. CDR3 length: 13 amino acids. V lost 2 bases and J 1 base, leaving 5 bases between the germline ends. Per the germline V gene, CDR1 is KGHSH and CDR2 is LQKENI. The CDR3 DNA reads TGTGCCAGCTCACCAATAGCGAACACTGAAGCTTTCTTT. Amino acids: CASSPIANTEAFF.

A single count supports this clone. The rearrangement uses TRBV10-1 and TRBJ2-2, with 10 bases that match TRBD2. Germline-derived CDR1 and CDR2 are WNHNN and SYGVQD (reference sequence). The CDR3 has 16 residues. The trim removed 5 bases at V and 1 base at J, leaving 4 bases unmatched. CDR3 loop: CASSNPSGGNTGELFF. The CDR3, as DNA: TGCGCCAGCAGTAACCCTAGCGGGGGGAACACCGGGGAGCTGTTTTTT.

J is TRBJ1-1 and V is TRBV5-1; the D is unclear. Germline V gene data show CDR1 as SGHRS and CDR2 as YFSETQ. V shed 6 bases and J shed 3 bases, with 6 bases lying between them. The CDR3 runs to 11 residues. The CDR3 region is CASIGHTEAFF. DNA for the CDR3: TGCGCCAGCATCGGTCACACTGAAGCTTTCTTT.

This rearrangement joins TRBV9 to TRBJ2-3; 14 nucleotides agree with TRBD2. CDR3 size: 16 residues. J lost 8 bases, V lost 4 bases, and 9 bases had no gene match. Per germline, CDR1 SGDLS and CDR2 YYNGEE. CDR3 coding DNA: TGTGCCAGCAGCTCGCGACTAGCGGGGGGGCTGAGTACGCAGTATTTT. Protein sequence: CASSSRLAGGLSTQYF. Complete variable domain (other parts from reference TRBV9 and TRBJ2-3): DSGVTQTPKHLITATGQRVTLRCSPRSGDLSVYWYQQSLDQGLQFLIQYYNGEERAKGNILERFSAQQFPDLHSELNLSSLELGDSALYFCASSSRLAGGLSTQYFGPGTRLTVL.